This T cell receptor beta chain was found in a study of cytomegalovirus exposure and HLA in healthy donors. For this clone: The antigen remains unidentified.

V lost 5 bases and J 0 bases, leaving 10 bases between the germline ends. This CDR3 has 14 amino acids. Germline values: CDR1 MDHEN, CDR2 SYDVKM. Assay used: immunoSEQ multiplex PCR; TCRdb lists only in-frame clones, some missing. The table has 150,000 to 200,000 clones, roughly 80% seen once. Whole-study findings and limits: The classifier reportedly diagnosed cytomegalovirus status with high sensitivity and specificity.

The source material was PBMCs. The sequence was collected from a man aged 18 to 30 in good health and CMV-seropositive. The chain couples TRBV28 to TRBJ1-1; tentatively, D is TRBD1 (5 bases). CDR3 loop: CASSPGIVNTEAFF. DNA of the CDR3: TGTGCCAGCAGTCCAGGGATTGTGAACACTGAAGCTTTCTTT.